Each of the 9 T cell receptor beta chains below was sequenced from the same sample in a study of T cells after yellow fever vaccination. TCRdb independently ran MiXCR on the 5' RACE reads; one entry per CDR3 protein. The sample consists of approximately 300,000 distinct CDR3 sequences, 10% to 15% of them appearing once. The sample was CD4+ T cells sorted from PBMCs, taken 45 days after the yellow fever booster vaccination. These TCRs come from a man aged 25 to 40 who received the YFV17D yellow fever vaccine.

This clonotype was recorded a few times. This chain links TRBV6-1 with TRBJ2-6, with D unclear. Trimming pared 5 bases from V and 3 bases from J, leaving 8 bases between. CDR3 length: 14 residues. Germline lookup yields CDR1 MNHNS and CDR2 SASEGT. The DNA for the CDR3 is TGTGCCAGCAGTCGCCCCGGTGGGGCCAACGTCCTGACTTTC. Translating it yields CASSRPGGANVLTF.

The chain combines TRBV6-5 with TRBJ2-3, with D unclear. The V end was cut by 0 bases, the J end by 2 bases, with 9 bases between. The germline V gene has CDR1 MNHEY and CDR2 SVGAGI. The CDR3 has 15 amino acids. The CDR3 spells CASSYSMAPTDTQYF. DNA for the CDR3: TGTGCCAGCAGTTACTCGATGGCCCCCACAGATACGCAGTATTTT.

The chain uses TRBV5-1 and TRBJ1-1; D is undetermined. The germline gives CDR1 SGHRS, CDR2 YFSETQ. Trimming left V 6 bases short and J 6 bases short, with 12 bases between. The CDR3 contains 12 residues. CDR3 DNA: TGCGCCAGCATTTCCAGGACTTCTGAAGCTTTCTTT. Translation: CASISRTSEAFF.

CDR3: CASRPGTDTQYF. DNA for the CDR3: TGCGCCAGCAGACCCGGGACAGATACGCAGTATTTT. This chain uses TRBV5-1 with TRBJ2-3; D gene uncertain. The CDR3 is made up of 12 amino acids. The germline V gene encodes CDR1 SGHRS and CDR2 YFSETQ. Deletions cut 5 bases from V and 3 bases from J, with 7 bases between.

This clonotype was counted between two and nine times. This chain joins TRBV5-1 and TRBJ2-5; no definite D call. V shed 1 base and J shed 3 bases, with 7 bases lying between them. This CDR3 spans 13 amino acids. Germline-derived CDR1 and CDR2 are SGHRS and YFSETQ. The CDR3 sequence: CASSLLREETQYF. DNA for the CDR3: TGCGCCAGCAGCTTGTTGAGAGAAGAGACCCAGTACTTC. Complete variable domain (other parts from reference TRBV5-1 and TRBJ2-5): KAGVTQTPRYLIKTRGQQVTLSCSPISGHRSVSWYQQTPGQGLQFLFEYFSETQRNKGNFPGRFSGRQFSNSRSEMNVSTLELGDSALYLCASSLLREETQYFGPGTRLLVL.

This clonotype was observed a single time. The chain links TRBV5-5 to TRBJ2-2; D remains unclear. The germline V gene encodes CDR1 SGHKS and CDR2 YYEKEE (reference sequence). Trimming removed 4 bases at V and 7 bases at J, with 11 bases between. The CDR3 runs to 13 residues. The CDR3 coding sequence is TGTGCCAGCAGCCCTAGGTACATCGGGGAGCTGTTTTTT. It codes for CASSPRYIGELFF. Variable domain in full (rest from reference TRBV5-5 and TRBJ2-2): DAGVTQSPTHLIKTRGQQVTLRCSPISGHKSVSWYQQVLGQGPQFIFQYYEKEERGRGNFPDRFSARQFPNYSSELNVNALLLGDSALYLCASSPRYIGELFFGEGSRLTVL.

The chain uses TRBV18 and TRBJ2-5; no reliable D call. The germline gives CDR1 KGHSH, CDR2 LQKENI. Trimming took 6 bases from V and 2 from J, leaving 10 bases between them. The CDR3 extends over 13 amino acids. CDR3 amino acids: CASSFVVQETQYF. In nucleotides, the CDR3 is TGTGCCAGCTCCTTCGTGGTGCAAGAGACCCAGTACTTC.

This chain links TRBV20-1 with TRBJ2-1; D not resolved. The V gene's germline CDR1 is DFQATT and CDR2 SNEGSKA (reference sequence). Trimming stripped 0 bases from V and 4 bases from J, with 4 bases between. This CDR3 comprises 12 residues. The CDR3 region has the DNA TGCAGTGCTAGAGAGAGGTACAATGAGCAGTTCTTC. It encodes CSARERYNEQFF.

This clonotype was picked up a small number of times. The chain joins TRBV12-3 or TRBV12-4 to TRBJ2-7; D is perhaps TRBD1 (5 bases). Trimming cost V 9 bases and J 1 base, with 10 bases left between them. The CDR3 runs 12 residues. Here the CDR3 reads CASRAGSYEQYF. CDR3 DNA: TGTGCCAGTCGCGCAGGGTCCTACGAGCAGTACTTC.